This TCR beta chain was obtained from a study of patients and donors after allogeneic stem cell transplantation. The V gene lost 4 bases and the J gene lost 1 base, with 10 bases spanning the gap. This CDR3 is built from 14 residues. CDR1 is DFQATT and CDR2 is SNEGSKA in the germline V gene (reference sequence). TCRdb called the RT-PCR reads again in MiXCR, with one record for every CDR3 protein. In the table there are around 200,000 distinct CDR3 sequences, 38% of which are singletons. This rearrangement joins TRBV20-1 to TRBJ2-2, with D unresolved. The TCR originated in a human donor who was either an allogeneic HSCT recipient or a stem cell or donor lymphocyte infusion donor (not recorded which). It is not recorded whose cells these are; they may come from a transplant donor. Sequenced: blood, either unsorted or a sorted T cell fraction (not recorded which). CDR3 nucleotide sequence: TGCAGTGCTACAGGACCGCTGAACACCGGGGAGCTGTTTTTT. Its translation is CSATGPLNTGELFF.